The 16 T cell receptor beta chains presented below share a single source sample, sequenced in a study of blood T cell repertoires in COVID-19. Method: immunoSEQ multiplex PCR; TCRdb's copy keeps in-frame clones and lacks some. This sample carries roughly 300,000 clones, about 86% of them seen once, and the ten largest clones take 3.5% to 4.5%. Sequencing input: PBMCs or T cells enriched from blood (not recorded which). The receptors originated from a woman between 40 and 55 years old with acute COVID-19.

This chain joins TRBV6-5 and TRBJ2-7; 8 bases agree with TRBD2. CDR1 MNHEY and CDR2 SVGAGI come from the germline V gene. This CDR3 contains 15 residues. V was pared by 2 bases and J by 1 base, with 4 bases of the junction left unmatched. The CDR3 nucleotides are TGTGCCAGCAGTTACATAGCGGGGAATTCCTACGAGCAGTACTTC. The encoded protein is CASSYIAGNSYEQYF.

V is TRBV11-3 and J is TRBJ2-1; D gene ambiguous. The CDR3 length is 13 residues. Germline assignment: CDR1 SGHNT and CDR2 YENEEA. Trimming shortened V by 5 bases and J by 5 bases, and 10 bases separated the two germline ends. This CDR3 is CASSLVQNNEQFF. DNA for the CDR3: TGTGCCAGCAGCCTGGTCCAGAACAATGAGCAGTTCTTC.

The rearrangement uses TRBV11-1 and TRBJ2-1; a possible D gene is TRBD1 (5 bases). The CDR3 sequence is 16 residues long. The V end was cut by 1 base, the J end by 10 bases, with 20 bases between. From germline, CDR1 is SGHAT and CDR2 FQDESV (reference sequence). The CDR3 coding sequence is TGTGCCAGCAGCTTAGGGACGGCAGGGTATCGCTCCGAGCAGTTCTTC. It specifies CASSLGTAGYRSEQFF.

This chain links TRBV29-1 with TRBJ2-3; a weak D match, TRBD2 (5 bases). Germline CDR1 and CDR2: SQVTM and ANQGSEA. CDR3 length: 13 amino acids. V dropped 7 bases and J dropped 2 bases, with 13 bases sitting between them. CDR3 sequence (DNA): TGCAGCGCCACTAGGCAAAACACAGATACGCAGTATTTT. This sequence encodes CSATRQNTDTQYF.

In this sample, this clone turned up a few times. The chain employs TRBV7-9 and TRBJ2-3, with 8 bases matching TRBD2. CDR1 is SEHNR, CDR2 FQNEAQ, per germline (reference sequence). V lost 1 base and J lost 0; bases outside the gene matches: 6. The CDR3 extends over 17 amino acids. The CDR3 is CASSLVGLAGSTDTQYF. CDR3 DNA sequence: TGTGCCAGCAGCTTAGTGGGGCTAGCGGGCAGCACAGATACGCAGTATTTT.

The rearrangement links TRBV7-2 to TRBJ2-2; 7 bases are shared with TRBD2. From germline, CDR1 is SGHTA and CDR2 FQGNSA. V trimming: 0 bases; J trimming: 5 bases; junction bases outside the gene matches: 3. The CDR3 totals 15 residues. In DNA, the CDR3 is TGTGCCAGCAGCTTAGCGGGTAGCGGGACCGGGGAGCTGTTTTTT. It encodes CASSLAGSGTGELFF.

DNA of the CDR3: TGTGCCAGCAGCCAAGATGGAGGAACGAACACTGAAGCTTTCTTT. Translation: CASSQDGGTNTEAFF. The rearrangement uses TRBV3-1 (or the pseudogene TRBV3-2) and TRBJ1-1, with D unresolved. The CDR3 totals 15 residues. The V gene's germline CDR1 is LGHDT and CDR2 YNNKEL (reference sequence). Trimming cost V 0 bases and J 1 base, with 9 bases left between them.

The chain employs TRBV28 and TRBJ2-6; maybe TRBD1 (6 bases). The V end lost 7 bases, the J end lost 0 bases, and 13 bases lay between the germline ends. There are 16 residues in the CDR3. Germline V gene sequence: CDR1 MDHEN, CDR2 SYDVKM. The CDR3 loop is CASTDRLISGANVLTF. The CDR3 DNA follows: TGTGCCAGCACCGACAGGCTGATCTCTGGGGCCAACGTCCTGACTTTC.

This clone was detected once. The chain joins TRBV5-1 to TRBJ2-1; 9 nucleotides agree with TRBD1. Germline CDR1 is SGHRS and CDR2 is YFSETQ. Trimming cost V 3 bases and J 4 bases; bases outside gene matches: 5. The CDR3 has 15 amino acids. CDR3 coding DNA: TGCGCCAGCAGCTCACTGGACAGGGGATACAATGAGCAGTTCTTC. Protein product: CASSSLDRGYNEQFF.

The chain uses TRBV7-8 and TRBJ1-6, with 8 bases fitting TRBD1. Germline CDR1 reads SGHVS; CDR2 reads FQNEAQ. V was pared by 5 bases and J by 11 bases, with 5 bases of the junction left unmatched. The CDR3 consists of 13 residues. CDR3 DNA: TGTGCCAGCAGCCGGGACAGGACGACACCCCTCCACTTT. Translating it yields CASSRDRTTPLHF.

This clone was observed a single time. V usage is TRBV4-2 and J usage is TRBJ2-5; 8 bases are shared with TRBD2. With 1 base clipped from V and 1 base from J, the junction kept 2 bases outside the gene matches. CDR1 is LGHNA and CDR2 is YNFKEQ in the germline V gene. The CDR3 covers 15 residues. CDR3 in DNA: TGTGCCAGCAGCCAAGTCCGGGGGGGCCAAGAGACCCAGTACTTC. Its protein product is CASSQVRGGQETQYF.

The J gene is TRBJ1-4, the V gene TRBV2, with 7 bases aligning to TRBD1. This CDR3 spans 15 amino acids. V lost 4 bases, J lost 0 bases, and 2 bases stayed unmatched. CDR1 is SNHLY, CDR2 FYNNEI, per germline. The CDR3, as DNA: TGTGCCAGCAGTGGTGGACAGGCAACTAATGAAAAACTGTTTTTT. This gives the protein CASSGGQATNEKLFF.

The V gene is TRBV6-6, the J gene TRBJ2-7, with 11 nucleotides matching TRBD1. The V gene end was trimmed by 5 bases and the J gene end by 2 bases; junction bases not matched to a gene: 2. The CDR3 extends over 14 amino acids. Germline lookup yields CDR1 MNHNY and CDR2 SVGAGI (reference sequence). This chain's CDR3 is CASSGQGAPYEQYF. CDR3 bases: TGTGCCAGCAGTGGACAGGGGGCCCCCTACGAGCAGTACTTC.

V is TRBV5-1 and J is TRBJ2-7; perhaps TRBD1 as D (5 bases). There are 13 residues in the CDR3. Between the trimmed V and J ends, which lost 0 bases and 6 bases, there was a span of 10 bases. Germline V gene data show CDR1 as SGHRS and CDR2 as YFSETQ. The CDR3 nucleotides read TGCGCCAGCAGCTTGGGGGGCCCGGGCGAGCAGTACTTC. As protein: CASSLGGPGEQYF.

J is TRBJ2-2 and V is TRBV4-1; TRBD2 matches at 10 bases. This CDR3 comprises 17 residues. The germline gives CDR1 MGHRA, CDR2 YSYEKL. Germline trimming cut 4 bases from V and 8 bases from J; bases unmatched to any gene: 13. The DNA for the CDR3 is TGCGCCAGCAGCCGGGTACTAGCGGGACTTCCATTAGGGGAGCTGTTTTTT. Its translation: CASSRVLAGLPLGELFF.

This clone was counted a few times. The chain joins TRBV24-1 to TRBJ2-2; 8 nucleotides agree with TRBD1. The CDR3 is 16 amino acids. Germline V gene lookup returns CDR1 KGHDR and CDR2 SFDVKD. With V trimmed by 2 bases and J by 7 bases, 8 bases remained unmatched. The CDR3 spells CATSDSWTGKVGELFF. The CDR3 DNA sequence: TGTGCCACCAGTGATTCGTGGACAGGGAAGGTCGGGGAGCTGTTTTTT.